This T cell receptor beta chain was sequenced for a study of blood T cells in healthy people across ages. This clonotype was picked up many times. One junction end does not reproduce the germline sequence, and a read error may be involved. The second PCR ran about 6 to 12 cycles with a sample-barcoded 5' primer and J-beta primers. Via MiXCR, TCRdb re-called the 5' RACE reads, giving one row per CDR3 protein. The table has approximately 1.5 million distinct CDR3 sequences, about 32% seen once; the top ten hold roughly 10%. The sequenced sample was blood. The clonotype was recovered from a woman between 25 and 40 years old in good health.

The CDR3 nucleotides read TGTGCCAGCAGTATTGGCAATCAGCCCCAGCATTTT. Translated: CASSIGNQPQHF. The V call is TRBV19, the J call TRBJ1-5; D is uncertain. The germline V gene encodes CDR1 LNHDA and CDR2 SQIVND (reference sequence). The CDR3 extends over 12 amino acids.